This record covers a single T cell receptor (beta chain). Its cognate antigen is unknown. The sample is drawn from a study of early stage breast cancer tumors. The data were produced by immunoSEQ multiplex PCR, yet TCRdb's version contains in-frame clones alone and is incomplete. Here the sample spans 45,000 to 60,000 clones, approximately 83% being singletons. Broader study findings: Blood repertoires resembled normal breast more than tumor.

The germline V and J ends were trimmed by 5 bases and 5 bases, with 18 bases remaining between them. Per the germline V gene, CDR1 is SGHAT and CDR2 is FQNNGV. The CDR3 totals 15 residues. The source is a person aged 45-60 years with breast cancer. The chain couples TRBV11-2 to TRBJ2-5; TRBD1 or TRBD2 may be the D gene (6 bases each). Sequenced material: blood. CDR3: CASSRGGQGRETQYF. The DNA of the CDR3 is TGTGCCAGCAGCCGCGGAGGGCAGGGGAGGGAGACCCAGTACTTC.